This entry lists 13 T cell receptor beta chains sequenced from one sample in a study of control samples from healthy donors and cancer patients. Clones were sequenced by immunoSEQ multiplex PCR, and TCRdb holds only the in-frame ones, with some missing. In the table there are around 92,000 clones, around 80% of which are singletons. Sample: blood. The origin of the receptors is a man aged 55 to 70 in good health.

The J gene is TRBJ2-2, the V gene TRBV3-1 (or the pseudogene TRBV3-2); D is unresolved. Germline CDR1 and CDR2: LGHDT and YNNKEL (reference sequence). V lost 0 bases to trimming and J lost 0 bases, with 5 bases between them. The CDR3 runs to 15 residues. CDR3 amino acids: CASSQDRTNTGELFF. DNA of the CDR3: TGTGCCAGCAGCCAAGACAGGACGAACACCGGGGAGCTGTTTTTT.

The V call is TRBV27, the J call TRBJ2-3; 9 bases map to TRBD2. The CDR3 sequence is 17 residues long. Losses at the gene ends were 2 bases for V and 3 bases for J; bases not matched to a gene: 9. Germline-derived CDR1 and CDR2 are MNHEY and SMNVEV (reference sequence). CDR3 region: CASSLLAGMHGTDTQYF. The DNA of the CDR3 is TGTGCCAGCAGTTTACTAGCGGGAATGCATGGGACAGATACGCAGTATTTT.

V gene TRBV5-1 combines with J gene TRBJ1-4; TRBD1 matches at 9 bases. Germline V gene lookup returns CDR1 SGHRS and CDR2 YFSETQ. V lost 4 bases and J lost 3; bases outside the gene matches: 4. This CDR3 region has 15 residues. CDR3 sequence: CASSTGQGSNEKLFF. The CDR3 DNA is TGCGCCAGCAGCACGGGACAGGGATCTAATGAAAAACTGTTTTTT.

V and J are TRBV30 and TRBJ1-1; 9 nucleotides line up with TRBD1. CDR1 and CDR2 from the germline V gene are GTSNPN and SVGIG (reference sequence). V lost 2 bases, J lost 4 bases, and 5 bases stayed unmatched. The CDR3 runs to 14 residues. The CDR3 coding sequence is TGTGCCTGGAGTTACAGGGGGCCGGGCACTGAAGCTTTCTTT. Protein product: CAWSYRGPGTEAFF.

This chain links TRBV19 with TRBJ2-5; 8 bases align to TRBD2. The CDR3 has 16 amino acids. After removal of 5 bases from V and 2 bases from J, the junction contained 10 bases not matched to a gene. CDR1 and CDR2 (germline): LNHDA, SQIVND (reference sequence). This CDR3 is CASSLITGTRQETQYF. For the CDR3, the DNA is TGTGCCAGTAGTCTCATAACCGGGACTAGGCAAGAGACCCAGTACTTC.

V usage is TRBV9 and J usage is TRBJ2-2; D remains ambiguous. V was trimmed by 0 bases and J by 5 bases, leaving 8 bases between them. The CDR3 is 14 amino acids. Germline assignment: CDR1 SGDLS and CDR2 YYNGEE. The CDR3 here is CASSVDPETGELFF. CDR3 DNA sequence: TGTGCCAGCAGCGTAGATCCAGAGACCGGGGAGCTGTTTTTT. The variable domain in full, completed from reference TRBV9 and TRBJ2-2, reads DSGVTQTPKHLITATGQRVTLRCSPRSGDLSVYWYQQSLDQGLQFLIQYYNGEERAKGNILERFSAQQFPDLHSELNLSSLELGDSALYFCASSVDPETGELFFGEGSRLTVL.

V gene TRBV12-5 combines with J gene TRBJ1-2; D perhaps matches TRBD1 (6 bases). CDR1 and CDR2 from the germline V gene are LGHNT and FRNRAP. V was clipped by 2 bases and J by 5 bases, with 15 bases between them. This CDR3 spans 15 amino acids. As DNA, the CDR3 is TGTGCTAGTGGTTTGACCCCGGGACATGATTATGGCTACACCTTC. Translated: CASGLTPGHDYGYTF.

CDR3: CASSVVGGTATQYF. The DNA for the CDR3 is TGTGCCAGCAGCGTAGTAGGGGGGACTGCGACCCAGTACTTC. The chain uses TRBV9 and TRBJ2-5; D may be TRBD1 or TRBD2 (6 bases each). Germline loops: CDR1 SGDLS, CDR2 YYNGEE. The CDR3 runs to 14 residues. The V gene lost 0 bases and the J gene lost 7 bases, with 13 bases spanning the gap.

The CDR3, as DNA: TGTGCCAGCAGTCCATCCACGGGAGGGGAGACCCAGTACTTC. Residues: CASSPSTGGETQYF. This rearrangement joins TRBV6-5 to TRBJ2-5; TRBD2 matches at 8 bases. Germline CDR1 MNHEY, CDR2 SVGAGI. V gave up 5 bases and J gave up 5 bases; unmatched junction bases: 7. CDR3 length: 14 amino acids.

The chain combines TRBV4-1 with TRBJ1-2; TRBD1 matches 9 bases. In germline, CDR1 is MGHRA, CDR2 YSYEKL. V lost 2 bases, J lost 3 bases, and 4 bases stayed unmatched. CDR3 length: 15 residues. The CDR3 region has the DNA TGCGCCAGCAGCCAAATACAGGGGGCGGACTATGGCTACACCTTC. This encodes CASSQIQGADYGYTF.

The table lists this clone with a count of one. The V call is TRBV18, the J call TRBJ2-5; no reliable D call. V lost 2 bases and J lost 5, with 21 bases in between. The CDR3 runs to 17 residues. The germline V gene has CDR1 KGHSH and CDR2 LQKENI. The CDR3 loop reads CASSPVGPNSLRETQYF. The CDR3 coding sequence is TGTGCCAGCTCACCAGTTGGCCCTAACAGTCTTAGGGAGACCCAGTACTTC.

On this clone itself: Other DNA sequences of this sample code for an identical CDR3. The rearrangement links TRBV5-1 to TRBJ1-3; no definite D call. Trimming left V 4 bases short and J 0 bases short, with 8 bases between. The CDR3 extends over 14 amino acids. In germline, CDR1 is SGHRS, CDR2 YFSETQ. The CDR3 coding sequence is TGCGCCAGCAGCCCCGAACGCTCTGGAAACACCATATATTTT. It is translated as CASSPERSGNTIYF.

This rearrangement joins TRBV4-2 to TRBJ1-1; D is undetermined. This CDR3 has 14 amino acids. Trimming removed 0 bases at V and 1 base at J, with 6 bases between. Germline V gene sequence: CDR1 LGHNA, CDR2 YNFKEQ. CDR3 loop: CASSQEGGNTEAFF. CDR3 in DNA: TGTGCCAGCAGCCAAGAAGGCGGGAACACTGAAGCTTTCTTT.